One sample yielded the 31 T cell receptor beta chains listed below, sequenced in a study of early T cells in non-severe SARS-CoV-2 infection. In TCRdb, the 5' RACE reads were re-called with MiXCR into one record per CDR3 protein. Of about 30,000 distinct CDR3 sequences listed, about 5% are singletons. Sequencing was carried out using whole blood. The origin of the receptors is an adult who was a healthcare worker with PCR-confirmed SARS-CoV-2 infection or an uninfected control (not recorded which).

J is TRBJ2-1 and V is TRBV20-1; TRBD2 agrees at 10 bases. The CDR3 is made up of 17 amino acids. V dropped 3 bases and J dropped 6; count of bases not matched to a gene: 14. The V gene's germline CDR1 is DFQATT and CDR2 SNEGSKA (reference sequence). The CDR3 coding sequence is TGCAGTGCTAGGTCCCTTTTAGCGGGAGGTCAGAGCAATGAGCAGTTCTTC. This encodes CSARSLLAGGQSNEQFF.

This clonotype was recorded at least ten times. The rearrangement joins TRBV28 to TRBJ2-3; TRBD1 might be the D (5 bases). The CDR3 totals 17 residues. The germline V and J ends were trimmed by 4 bases and 1 base, with 18 bases remaining between them. The germline gives CDR1 MDHEN, CDR2 SYDVKM. The CDR3 region has the DNA TGTGCCAGCAGTTCCCCTAGGGGTTTGTCTGGCACAGATACGCAGTATTTT. Translation: CASSSPRGLSGTDTQYF. Full variable domain (remainder filled in from reference TRBV28 and TRBJ2-3): DVKVTQSSRYLVKRTGEKVFLECVQDMDHENMFWYRQDPGLGLRLIYFSYDVKMKEKGDIPEGYSVSREKKERFSLILESASTNQTSMYLCASSSPRGLSGTDTQYFGPGTRLTVL.

The genes are TRBV14 and TRBJ2-2; D perhaps matches TRBD1 (5 bases). Per the germline V gene, CDR1 is SGHDN and CDR2 is FVKESK. The CDR3 runs 15 residues. The V and J ends lost 0 bases and 3 bases respectively, with 8 bases between them. The CDR3 DNA follows: TGTGCCAGCAGCCAAGACTCCAGGGACACCGGGGAGCTGTTTTTT. Encoded protein: CASSQDSRDTGELFF.

This clonotype was seen at least ten times. V and J are TRBV9 and TRBJ2-2; D not resolved. Trimming removed 9 bases from V and 0 bases from J, with 12 bases in between. Germline values: CDR1 SGDLS, CDR2 YYNGEE. This CDR3 comprises 14 residues. CDR3 amino acids: CATSRGTNTGELFF. The CDR3, as DNA: TGTGCCACATCCCGAGGTACGAACACCGGGGAGCTGTTTTTT.

The sample holds many counts of this clonotype. J is TRBJ2-2 and V is TRBV3-1, with 10 bases fitting TRBD1. The CDR3 has 15 residues. Germline V gene lookup returns CDR1 LGHDT and CDR2 YNNKEL (reference sequence). Trimming at V came to 4 bases and at J to 4 bases, leaving 3 bases not matched to a gene. DNA for the CDR3: TGTGCCAGCAGCCGGACAGGGGGGGTCACCGGGGAGCTGTTTTTT. Translating gives CASSRTGGVTGELFF.

This clonotype was recorded many times. V usage is TRBV20-1 and J usage is TRBJ2-1; maybe TRBD1 (5 bases). CDR3 length: 17 residues. Per germline, CDR1 DFQATT and CDR2 SNEGSKA (reference sequence). Trimming cost V 6 bases and J 0 bases, with 21 bases left between them. The CDR3 here is CSAPKAGLESSYNEQFF. CDR3 sequence (DNA): TGCAGTGCCCCAAAGGCAGGGCTTGAAAGCTCCTACAATGAGCAGTTCTTC.

This clonotype is labeled as medium-sized. The chain joins TRBV6-6 to TRBJ1-2; D unresolved. The CDR3 runs to 13 residues. The germline gives CDR1 MNHNY, CDR2 SVGAGI (reference sequence). Trimming removed 2 bases from V and 2 bases from J, with 6 bases in between. This CDR3 reads CASSYGRNYGYTF. CDR3 DNA sequence: TGTGCCAGCAGTTACGGGAGGAACTATGGCTACACCTTC.

This clonotype was recorded only once. A read error may explain this, as a much larger clone is one base away. This sequence joins TRBV5-1 and TRBJ2-7, with 12 bases matching TRBD2. Germline V lookup: CDR1 SGHRS, CDR2 YFSETQ. CDR3 length: 17 amino acids. Losses at the gene ends were 2 bases for V and 6 bases for J; bases not matched to a gene: 12. Written as DNA, the CDR3 is TGCGCCAGCAGCTTAGCAGAGCGACTAGCGGGAGTGTGCGAGCAGTACTTC. It encodes CASSLAERLAGVCEQYF.

This clonotype was picked up many times. This chain connects TRBV12-5 to TRBJ2-7; no clear D. Germline lookup yields CDR1 LGHNT and CDR2 FRNRAP. CDR3 length equals 11 residues. V lost 1 base, J lost 6 bases, and 4 bases lay in between. The CDR3 region is CASGLASEQYF. The CDR3 nucleotides are TGTGCTAGTGGTTTGGCCAGCGAGCAGTACTTC.

By sample fraction, this clonotype is medium-sized. The V call is TRBV2, the J call TRBJ1-5; D remains ambiguous. Germline CDR1 and CDR2: SNHLY and FYNNEI. Trimming took 4 bases from V and 7 from J, leaving 17 bases between them. CDR3 length: 15 amino acids. The CDR3 protein is CASSVLDKAEQPQHF. The CDR3 bases are TGTGCCAGCAGTGTATTAGACAAAGCGGAGCAGCCCCAGCATTTT.

In its sample, this clonotype was seen many times. The chain recombines TRBV24-1 with TRBJ1-2; possibly TRBD1 for D (6 bases). V was pared by 7 bases and J by 2 bases, with 10 bases between. The CDR3 runs 13 residues. Germline V gene lookup returns CDR1 KGHDR and CDR2 SFDVKD. The chain's CDR3 is CATSGQSNYGYTF. The DNA of the CDR3 is TGTGCCACCAGCGGACAGTCCAACTATGGCTACACCTTC.

This clonotype has ten or more counts. V gene TRBV20-1 combines with J gene TRBJ2-7; no firm D call. Per the germline V gene, CDR1 is DFQATT and CDR2 is SNEGSKA (reference sequence). The V end was cut by 0 bases, the J end by 1 base, with 7 bases between. This CDR3 is 13 amino acids long. CDR3 residues: CSARDLVSYEQYF. The CDR3 nucleotides read TGCAGTGCTAGAGATTTGGTTTCCTACGAGCAGTACTTC.

V and J are TRBV20-1 and TRBJ2-5; maybe TRBD1 (5 bases). This CDR3 contains 15 residues. Between the trimmed V and J ends, which lost 0 bases and 2 bases, there was a span of 13 bases. Germline loops: CDR1 DFQATT, CDR2 SNEGSKA (reference sequence). In DNA form, the CDR3 reads TGCAGTGCTAGAGATCTGGGGCCCCATCAAGAGACCCAGTACTTC. Translated, it gives CSARDLGPHQETQYF.

This clonotype was seen a handful of times. The chain links TRBV27 to TRBJ2-1, with TRBD1 identical over 9 bases. Germline CDR1 MNHEY, CDR2 SMNVEV (reference sequence). The CDR3 is 15 amino acids. With 2 bases clipped from V and 9 bases from J, the junction kept 8 bases outside the gene matches. DNA of the CDR3: TGTGCCAGCAGTTTAGGGGGGACAGGGTCGAGTGAGCAGTTCTTC. Its translation is CASSLGGTGSSEQFF.

This clonotype occurred many times. The genes are TRBV6-4 and TRBJ2-1, with no clear D. From germline, CDR1 is MRHNA and CDR2 SNTAGT. There are 14 residues in the CDR3. The V end was cut by 0 bases, the J end by 4 bases, with 7 bases between. This CDR3 is CASSDSGGYNEQFF. DNA for the CDR3: TGTGCCAGCAGTGACTCGGGCGGATACAATGAGCAGTTCTTC.

This clonotype was counted ten times or more. The J gene is TRBJ1-4, the V gene TRBV7-9; 9 bases line up with TRBD1. V dropped 5 bases and J dropped 8; count of bases not matched to a gene: 9. Per germline, CDR1 SEHNR and CDR2 FQNEAQ (reference sequence). The CDR3 has 15 amino acids. The CDR3 region is CASSPRQGGTEKLFF. For the CDR3, the DNA is TGTGCCAGCAGCCCCAGACAGGGGGGAACGGAAAAACTGTTTTTT.

This clonotype was seen many times. The chain employs TRBV20-1 and TRBJ1-2; 7 bases map to TRBD1. The CDR3 covers 13 residues. Trimming cost V 4 bases and J 7 bases; bases outside gene matches: 9. Germline V CDR1 and CDR2: DFQATT, SNEGSKA (reference sequence). This CDR3 is CSATTGAESGYTF. The CDR3, as DNA: TGCAGTGCTACTACAGGGGCAGAAAGTGGCTACACCTTC.

This clonotype was counted many times. The chain has TRBV6-6 and TRBJ2-7, with 8 bases aligning to TRBD2. V lost 2 bases, J lost 13 bases, and 7 bases stayed unmatched. Germline assignment: CDR1 MNHNY and CDR2 SVGAGI (reference sequence). The CDR3 length is 12 residues. This CDR3 is CASSYRRGAQYF. The CDR3 nucleotides are TGTGCCAGCAGTTACCGGCGGGGGGCACAATACTTC.

Many counts were recorded for this clonotype. This chain connects TRBV12-3 or TRBV12-4 to TRBJ2-1; unclear D gene. V was pared by 6 bases and J by 4 bases, with 22 bases between. The CDR3 totals 17 residues. CDR3 loop: CASSLDPSSFRYNEQFF. As DNA, the CDR3 is TGTGCCAGCAGCCTTGATCCCTCTAGTTTTAGATACAATGAGCAGTTCTTC.

The CDR3 loop reads CSVTSGGWYEQYF. CDR3 sequence (DNA): TGCAGCGTGACTAGCGGGGGGTGGTACGAGCAGTACTTC. V gene TRBV20-1 combines with J gene TRBJ2-7, with 13 bases matching TRBD2. The V gene's germline CDR1 is DFQATT and CDR2 SNEGSKA (reference sequence). The CDR3 has 13 amino acids.

This clonotype was picked up many times. This chain connects TRBV28 to TRBJ2-1, with D possibly being TRBD1 or TRBD2 (6 bases each). The V and J ends lost 1 base and 5 bases respectively, with 15 bases between them. The CDR3 is 16 amino acids. From germline, CDR1 is MDHEN and CDR2 SYDVKM. The CDR3 sequence: CASSLSSLRGHNEQFF. The CDR3 nucleotides are TGTGCCAGCAGTTTATCCTCGCTTCGGGGGCACAATGAGCAGTTCTTC.

This clonotype was recorded at least ten times. This chain links TRBV9 with TRBJ1-5, with D unresolved. This CDR3 contains 15 residues. V was trimmed by 0 bases and J by 5 bases, leaving 12 bases between them. CDR1 SGDLS and CDR2 YYNGEE come from the germline V gene. CDR3 protein: CASSVGLSPHQPQHF. In nucleotides, the CDR3 is TGTGCCAGCAGCGTAGGACTAAGCCCTCATCAGCCCCAGCATTTT.

The V call is TRBV29-1, the J call TRBJ2-1; D might be TRBD1 (6 bases). Per the germline V gene, CDR1 is SQVTM and CDR2 is ANQGSEA. The ends were cut back, 6 bases at V and 4 bases at J, with 10 bases in the middle. The CDR3 covers 12 residues. As DNA, the CDR3 is TGCAGCGTAAGAACAGGGTACAATGAGCAGTTCTTC. Protein product: CSVRTGYNEQFF.

This clonotype has ten or more counts. The CDR3 reads CSVEGLAGTTDTQYF. Written as DNA, the CDR3 is TGCAGCGTTGAAGGGCTAGCGGGGACTACAGATACGCAGTATTTT. J is TRBJ2-3 and V is TRBV29-1, with TRBD2 matching 9 bases. V shed 1 base and J 3 bases; nucleotides not matched to a gene: 5. Germline CDR1 reads SQVTM; CDR2 reads ANQGSEA. This CDR3 is 15 amino acids long.

The chain combines TRBV10-3 with TRBJ2-2; a possible D gene is TRBD1 (6 bases). Between the trimmed V and J ends, which lost 6 bases and 4 bases, there was a span of 9 bases. From germline, CDR1 is ENHRY and CDR2 SYGVKD. This CDR3 has 13 amino acids. This CDR3 reads CAISQGSTGELFF. CDR3 bases: TGTGCCATCAGCCAGGGGAGCACCGGGGAGCTGTTTTTT.

This sequence joins TRBV19 and TRBJ2-1, with D possibly TRBD2 on 6 matching bases. CDR3 size: 14 residues. Germline loops: CDR1 LNHDA, CDR2 SQIVND (reference sequence). V was cut by 5 bases and J by 5 bases, with 13 bases left in between. CDR3 amino acids: CASSLLGLNNEQFF. CDR3 sequence (DNA): TGTGCCAGTAGTCTCCTGGGACTGAACAATGAGCAGTTCTTC.

This clonotype was observed many times. The chain is built from TRBV7-9 and TRBJ2-2; D possibly corresponds to TRBD1 (6 bases). There are 13 residues in the CDR3. Trimming took 10 bases from V and 1 from J, leaving 10 bases between them. Germline V gives CDR1 SEHNR, CDR2 FQNEAQ (reference sequence). As DNA, the CDR3 is TGTGCCATTAACAGGGTGAACACCGGGGAGCTGTTTTTT. Amino acids: CAINRVNTGELFF.

This chain joins TRBV28 and TRBJ2-7; TRBD2 matches at 11 bases. Germline loops: CDR1 MDHEN, CDR2 SYDVKM. The CDR3 covers 15 residues. After removal of 2 bases from V and 2 bases from J, the junction contained 2 bases not matched to a gene. The CDR3 bases are TGTGCCAGCAGTTTAGCGGGACTAGCGGCCTACGAGCAGTACTTC. Translation gives CASSLAGLAAYEQYF.

The V gene is TRBV7-6, the J gene TRBJ2-7; D possibly corresponds to TRBD2 (5 bases). V was shortened by 5 bases and J by 1 base, with 6 bases between the two germline ends. The CDR3 extends over 12 amino acids. Germline CDR1 is SGHVS and CDR2 is FNYEAQ. As DNA, the CDR3 is TGTGCCAGCAGCCCGGGGTCCTACGAGCAGTACTTC. Translating gives CASSPGSYEQYF.

This clonotype was detected only a few times. This sequence joins TRBV6-6 and TRBJ2-1; 12 bases are shared with TRBD2. The germline gives CDR1 MNHNY, CDR2 SVGAGI (reference sequence). The CDR3 contains 14 residues. With V trimmed by 8 bases and J by 7 bases, 6 bases remained unmatched. The CDR3 coding sequence is TGTGCCAGCGAAACTAGCGGGAGGAGGAATGAGCAGTTCTTC. It is translated as CASETSGRRNEQFF.

The sample holds a few counts of this clonotype. The genes are TRBV4-3 and TRBJ2-2, with TRBD2 as a possible D gene (5 bases). The V end was cut by 0 bases, the J end by 2 bases, with 10 bases between. The CDR3 has 16 residues. Germline-derived CDR1 and CDR2 are LGHNA and YSLEER. CDR3 in amino acids: CASSQETSGNTGELFF. The CDR3 nucleotides are TGCGCCAGCAGCCAAGAAACCAGCGGAAACACCGGGGAGCTGTTTTTT.